These 27 T cell receptor beta chains were sequenced from one sample in a study of STAT5B mutations in CD4+ large granular lymphocyte leukemia. Sequencing used immunoSEQ multiplex PCR; TCRdb keeps in-frame clones, though not all of them. The sample records around 37,000 clones, approximately 72% being singletons. Material for sequencing was CD4+ T cells from blood buffy coats. The receptors originated from a human donor in good health.

The rearrangement links TRBV7-2 to TRBJ2-2, with 9 bases aligning to TRBD1. V was clipped by 5 bases and J by 5 bases; unmatched bases: 6. This CDR3 spans 15 amino acids. Germline V CDR1 and CDR2: SGHTA, FQGNSA. CDR3 protein: CASSAGQGRTGELFF. The DNA for the CDR3 is TGTGCCAGCAGCGCGGGACAGGGAAGAACCGGGGAGCTGTTTTTT. Combining the CDR3 with reference TRBV7-2 and TRBJ2-2 gives the whole variable domain GAGVSQSPSNKVTEKGKDVELRCDPISGHTALYWYRQSLGQGLEFLIYFQGNSAPDKSGLPSDRFSAERTGGSVSTLTIQRTQQEDSAVYLCASSAGQGRTGELFFGEGSRLTVL.

The V and J genes are TRBV6-1 and TRBJ2-3, with TRBD1 matching over 9 bases. Germline V CDR1 and CDR2: MNHNS, SASEGT. Trimming took 2 bases from V and 4 from J; bases not matched to a gene: 1. The CDR3 runs 14 residues. This CDR3 is CASSETGGADTQYF. CDR3 coding DNA: TGTGCCAGCAGTGAAACAGGGGGCGCAGATACGCAGTATTTT.

The rearrangement joins TRBV18 to TRBJ1-3; tentative D call: TRBD1 (5 bases). Trimming removed 3 bases from V and 0 bases from J, with 9 bases in between. CDR1 is KGHSH, CDR2 LQKENI, per germline. The CDR3 runs to 15 residues. CDR3 DNA: TGTGCCAGCTCACCCCTTGACAGCTCTGGAAACACCATATATTTT. Amino acids: CASSPLDSSGNTIYF.

This sequence joins TRBV7-9 and TRBJ2-7; D unresolved. There are 12 residues in the CDR3. V was clipped by 3 bases and J by 3 bases, with 6 bases between them. Germline V gene sequence: CDR1 SEHNR, CDR2 FQNEAQ (reference sequence). The CDR3 spells CASSFLNYEQYF. DNA of the CDR3: TGTGCCAGCAGCTTTCTCAACTACGAGCAGTACTTC.

V and J are TRBV18 and TRBJ2-3; possible D gene TRBD1, 6 bases. CDR3 length: 16 amino acids. The germline V gene encodes CDR1 KGHSH and CDR2 LQKENI. V lost 0 bases, J lost 2 bases, and 12 bases lay in between. The CDR3 bases are TGTGCCAGCTCACCACCGGGCCAGGGGTCCACAGATACGCAGTATTTT. Translation gives CASSPPGQGSTDTQYF.

The chain couples TRBV10-3 to TRBJ2-3; D is unresolved. Per the germline V gene, CDR1 is ENHRY and CDR2 is SYGVKD. There are 15 residues in the CDR3. V gave up 3 bases and J gave up 4 bases, with 14 bases separating them. DNA for the CDR3: TGTGCCATCAGTGACGGTCGTGGTGGTGCAGATACGCAGTATTTT. Protein: CAISDGRGGADTQYF.

This clone has just one count. This chain links TRBV2 with TRBJ2-7, with D possibly TRBD1 on 5 matching bases. Germline V CDR1 and CDR2: SNHLY, FYNNEI. Trimming shortened V by 10 bases and J by 3 bases, and 19 bases separated the two germline ends. The CDR3 is made up of 14 amino acids. CDR3 DNA sequence: TGTGCCACCTCCCTTGACAGTTGGCTCTACGAGCAGTACTTC. It codes for CATSLDSWLYEQYF.

A single count supports this clone. J is TRBJ1-3 and V is TRBV19; D gene uncertain. Germline CDR1 reads LNHDA; CDR2 reads SQIVND (reference sequence). The V gene lost 2 bases and the J gene lost 3 bases, with 2 bases spanning the gap. The length of the CDR3 is 12 residues. The CDR3 nucleotides are TGTGCCAGTAGTATAAATGGAAACACCATATATTTT. Protein sequence: CASSINGNTIYF.

CDR3 DNA sequence: TGTGCCAGCAGCTTAGTGGCGGGAGCAATCTTCTACAATGAGCAGTTCTTC. It yields the protein CASSLVAGAIFYNEQFF. J is TRBJ2-1 and V is TRBV7-8; TRBD2 matches 7 bases. Germline V lookup: CDR1 SGHVS, CDR2 FQNEAQ. The CDR3 totals 17 residues. V trimming: 1 base; J trimming: 3 bases; junction bases outside the gene matches: 9.

The chain carries TRBV10-2 and TRBJ2-7; TRBD1 might be the D (6 bases). In germline, CDR1 is WSHSY, CDR2 SAAADI. This CDR3 is built from 13 residues. Trimming removed 7 bases from V and 4 bases from J, with 14 bases in between. Written as DNA, the CDR3 is TGCGCCAGCACCCCGTCGGACAGTTACGAGCAGTACTTC. Its translation: CASTPSDSYEQYF.

This sequence joins TRBV6-1 and TRBJ2-5; D is unclear. The CDR3 runs to 13 residues. The germline CDR1 and CDR2 sequences are MNHNS and SASEGT. Trimming removed 0 bases at V and 4 bases at J, with 6 bases between. CDR3 sequence: CASSEALRETQYF. CDR3 nucleotide sequence: TGTGCCAGCAGTGAAGCGCTTCGAGAGACCCAGTACTTC.

The rearrangement joins TRBV11-2 to TRBJ2-5; 10 bases align to TRBD2. After removal of 6 bases from V and 7 bases from J, the junction contained 5 bases not matched to a gene. The length of the CDR3 is 13 residues. Germline lookup yields CDR1 SGHAT and CDR2 FQNNGV. The CDR3 here is CASRSLAGMTQYF. The CDR3 DNA reads TGTGCCAGCAGGTCACTAGCGGGGATGACCCAGTACTTC.

The gene calls are TRBV19 and TRBJ2-5, with a tentative D call TRBD2 (6 bases). Trimming removed 5 bases at V and 4 bases at J, with 14 bases between. CDR3 length: 14 residues. Germline CDR1 and CDR2: LNHDA and SQIVND (reference sequence). The CDR3 reads CASSQGTGGETQYF. The CDR3, as DNA: TGTGCCAGTAGTCAAGGTACCGGGGGAGAGACCCAGTACTTC.

The chain uses TRBV29-1 and TRBJ1-1, with D possibly matching TRBD1 (6 bases). V lost 0 bases to trimming and J lost 1 base, with 9 bases between them. The CDR3 length is 14 residues. Looked up from germline, CDR1 is SQVTM and CDR2 is ANQGSEA. In nucleotides, the CDR3 is TGCAGCGTTGAAGAGGACAGTCAGAACACTGAAGCTTTCTTT. It translates to CSVEEDSQNTEAFF. Looking up the rest from reference TRBV29-1 and TRBJ1-1 gives the full variable domain: SAVISQKPSRDICQRGTSLTIQCQVDSQVTMMFWYRQQPGQSLTLIATANQGSEATYESGFVIDKFPISRPNLTFSTLTVSNMSPEDSSIYLCSVEEDSQNTEAFFGQGTRLTVV.

This clone came up a few times. The genes are TRBV19 and TRBJ1-2; 7 bases align to TRBD1. CDR1 and CDR2 (germline): LNHDA, SQIVND (reference sequence). The junction had 5 bases not matched to a gene; V was cut back by 0 bases and J by 4 bases. The CDR3 sequence is 15 residues long. The CDR3 coding sequence is TGTGCCAGTAGTATAGAGATAGGACAGGTCTATGGCTACACCTTC. Encoded protein: CASSIEIGQVYGYTF.

CDR3 region: CASSYQGGGQETQYF. CDR3 nucleotides: TGTGCCAGCAGTTACCAGGGAGGGGGCCAAGAGACCCAGTACTTC. The chain is built from TRBV6-5 and TRBJ2-5, with D tentatively TRBD2 (7 bases). Trimming removed 2 bases at V and 1 base at J, with 11 bases between. The germline gives CDR1 MNHEY, CDR2 SVGAGI. This CDR3 spans 15 amino acids.

The chain links TRBV21-1 to TRBJ1-5; the table calls TRBD1, which could not be checked here. TRBV21-1 is a recognized pseudogene. The CDR3 contains 22 residues. In DNA form, the CDR3 reads TGTGCCAGCATTGGCCAGGTACGACGAGCCTGCCATATATTGGGTGGCAATCAGCCCCAGCATTTT. Protein sequence: CASIGQVRRACHILGGNQPQHF.

J is TRBJ2-6 and V is TRBV4-1; the match to TRBD1 covers 11 bases. CDR1 is MGHRA, CDR2 YSYEKL, per germline. The CDR3 runs 17 residues. J was trimmed by 2 bases and V by 4 bases; bases with no gene match: 4. The CDR3 loop is CASSPDRGLAGANVLTF. In DNA, the CDR3 is TGCGCCAGCAGCCCGGACAGGGGGCTGGCTGGGGCCAACGTCCTGACTTTC.

The chain combines TRBV2 with TRBJ2-2, with D uncertain. The CDR3 runs 12 residues. Germline-derived CDR1 and CDR2 are SNHLY and FYNNEI. Trimming left V 6 bases short and J 3 bases short, with 5 bases between. CDR3 sequence: CASRGYTGELFF. The CDR3 DNA reads as TGTGCCAGCAGGGGTTACACCGGGGAGCTGTTTTTT.

This clone was counted only a few times. V and J are TRBV27 and TRBJ2-7, with a tentative D call TRBD1 (6 bases). The germline gives CDR1 MNHEY, CDR2 SMNVEV (reference sequence). Trimming stripped 6 bases from V and 4 bases from J, with 16 bases between. This CDR3 region has 14 residues. CDR3 region: CASSQGDMNYEQYF. The CDR3 nucleotides read TGTGCCAGCAGCCAAGGGGACATGAATTACGAGCAGTACTTC.

The V call is TRBV2, the J call TRBJ2-2; D gene unclear. This CDR3 has 13 residues. The V gene's germline CDR1 is SNHLY and CDR2 FYNNEI. The germline V and J ends were trimmed by 8 bases and 1 base, with 8 bases remaining between them. CDR3 nucleotides: TGTGCCAGCCGGACCCAGAACACCGGGGAGCTGTTTTTT. Translating gives CASRTQNTGELFF.

The J gene is TRBJ2-3, the V gene TRBV4-3, with D perhaps matching TRBD2 (6 bases). Germline V CDR1 and CDR2: LGHNA, YSLEER. The V end was cut by 2 bases, the J end by 1 base, with 7 bases between. This CDR3 comprises 14 residues. CDR3 nucleotide sequence: TGCGCCAGCAGCCAACGCGGGGGCACAGATACGCAGTATTTT. Amino acids: CASSQRGGTDTQYF.

This chain connects TRBV27 to TRBJ2-5; D gene unclear. The CDR3 loop spans 16 amino acids. CDR1 and CDR2 from the germline V gene are MNHEY and SMNVEV (reference sequence). The ends were cut back, 5 bases at V and 1 base at J, with 17 bases in the middle. CDR3 bases: TGTGCCAGCAGTCCCGGTGCAAGCAAAGTCCAAGAGACCCAGTACTTC. This encodes CASSPGASKVQETQYF.

The CDR3 DNA sequence: TGCGCCAGCAGCCACCGGACTAGCGCGAACTACAATGAGCAGTTCTTC. It encodes CASSHRTSANYNEQFF. This chain uses TRBV4-3 with TRBJ2-1; 9 bases match TRBD2. Germline V gene data show CDR1 as LGHNA and CDR2 as YSLEER. There are 16 residues in the CDR3. After removal of 3 bases from V and 3 bases from J, the junction contained 6 bases not matched to a gene.

This clone was detected a few times. The chain joins TRBV6-1 to TRBJ2-7; D gene ambiguous. The V end was cut by 6 bases, the J end by 0 bases, with 9 bases between. From germline, CDR1 is MNHNS and CDR2 SASEGT. The CDR3 runs 13 residues. In DNA form, the CDR3 reads TGTGCCAGCAGGGATCCTCTCTCCTACGAGCAGTACTTC. Its protein product is CASRDPLSYEQYF.

The CDR3 DNA reads TGCAGCGTTGAAGGGCAGGGTTTAGTTCCAGATACGCAGTATTTT. It encodes CSVEGQGLVPDTQYF. The rearrangement uses TRBV29-1 and TRBJ2-3; weak D call: TRBD1 (5 bases). Per germline, CDR1 SQVTM and CDR2 ANQGSEA. The CDR3 length is 15 residues. Trimming pared 1 base from V and 4 bases from J, leaving 15 bases between.

The rearrangement links TRBV7-6 to TRBJ2-3; the match to TRBD1 covers 7 bases. Germline V gene data show CDR1 as SGHVS and CDR2 as FNYEAQ. The CDR3 spans 15 residues. V shed 5 bases, J shed 4 bases, and the junction held 9 bases outside the gene matches. The CDR3 sequence is CASSRDRVRADTQYF. CDR3 DNA: TGTGCCAGCAGCCGCGACAGGGTGAGGGCAGATACGCAGTATTTT.